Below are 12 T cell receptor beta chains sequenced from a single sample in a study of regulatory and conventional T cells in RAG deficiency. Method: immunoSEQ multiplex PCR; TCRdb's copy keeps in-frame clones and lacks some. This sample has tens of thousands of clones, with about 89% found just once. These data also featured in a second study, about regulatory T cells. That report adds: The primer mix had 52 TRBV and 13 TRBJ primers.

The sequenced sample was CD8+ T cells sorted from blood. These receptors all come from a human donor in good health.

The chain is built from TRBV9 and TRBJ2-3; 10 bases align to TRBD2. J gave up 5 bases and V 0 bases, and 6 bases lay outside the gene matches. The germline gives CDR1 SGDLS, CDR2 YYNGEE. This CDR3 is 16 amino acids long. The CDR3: CASSVGLAGALDTQYF. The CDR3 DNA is TGTGCCAGCAGCGTAGGTCTAGCGGGAGCATTAGATACGCAGTATTTT.

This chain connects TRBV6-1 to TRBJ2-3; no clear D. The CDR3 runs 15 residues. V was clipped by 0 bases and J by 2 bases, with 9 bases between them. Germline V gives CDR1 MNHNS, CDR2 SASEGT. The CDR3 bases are TGTGCCAGCAGTGAAGCGCCGACCACCACAGATACGCAGTATTTT. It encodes CASSEAPTTTDTQYF.

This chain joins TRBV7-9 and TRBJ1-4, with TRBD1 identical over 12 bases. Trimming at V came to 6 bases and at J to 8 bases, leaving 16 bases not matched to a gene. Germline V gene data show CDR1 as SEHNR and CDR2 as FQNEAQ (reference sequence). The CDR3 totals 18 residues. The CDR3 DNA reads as TGTGCCAGCAGATCAACCCCGGGACAGGGGGCTTTTAACGAAAAACTGTTTTTT. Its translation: CASRSTPGQGAFNEKLFF.

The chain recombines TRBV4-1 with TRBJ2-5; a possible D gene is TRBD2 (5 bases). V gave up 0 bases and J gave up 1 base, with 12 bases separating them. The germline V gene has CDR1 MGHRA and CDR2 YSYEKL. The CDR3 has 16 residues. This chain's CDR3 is CASSQETFRGQETQYF. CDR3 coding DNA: TGCGCCAGCAGCCAAGAAACATTCCGGGGCCAAGAGACCCAGTACTTC.

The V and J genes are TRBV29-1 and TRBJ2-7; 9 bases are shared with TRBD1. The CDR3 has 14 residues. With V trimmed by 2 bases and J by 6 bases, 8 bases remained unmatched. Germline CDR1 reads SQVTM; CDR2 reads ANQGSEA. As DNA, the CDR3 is TGCAGCGTTGAATTTCGGACAGGGGTCTCCGAGCAGTACTTC. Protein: CSVEFRTGVSEQYF.

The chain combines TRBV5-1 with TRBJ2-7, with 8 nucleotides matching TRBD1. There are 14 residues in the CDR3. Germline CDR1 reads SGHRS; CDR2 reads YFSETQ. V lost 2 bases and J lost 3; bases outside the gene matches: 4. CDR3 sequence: CASSFDTGGYEQYF. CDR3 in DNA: TGCGCCAGCAGCTTTGATACAGGGGGCTACGAGCAGTACTTC. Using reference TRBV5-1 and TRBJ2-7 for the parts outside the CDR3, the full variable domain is KAGVTQTPRYLIKTRGQQVTLSCSPISGHRSVSWYQQTPGQGLQFLFEYFSETQRNKGNFPGRFSGRQFSNSRSEMNVSTLELGDSALYLCASSFDTGGYEQYFGPGTRLTVT.

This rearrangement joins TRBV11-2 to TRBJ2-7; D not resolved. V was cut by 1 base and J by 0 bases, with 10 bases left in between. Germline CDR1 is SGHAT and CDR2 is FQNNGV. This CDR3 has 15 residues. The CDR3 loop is CASSLAVPSSYEQYF. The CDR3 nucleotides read TGTGCCAGCAGCTTAGCCGTTCCAAGCTCCTACGAGCAGTACTTC.

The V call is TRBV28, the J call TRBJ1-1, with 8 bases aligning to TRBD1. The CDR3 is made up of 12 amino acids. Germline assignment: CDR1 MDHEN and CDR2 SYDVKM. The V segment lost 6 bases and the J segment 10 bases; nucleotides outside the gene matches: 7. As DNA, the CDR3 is TGTGCCAGCAGGGACAGGGTCGGGCGAGCTTTCTTT. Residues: CASRDRVGRAFF. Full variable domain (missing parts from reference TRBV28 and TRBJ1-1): DVKVTQSSRYLVKRTGEKVFLECVQDMDHENMFWYRQDPGLGLRLIYFSYDVKMKEKGDIPEGYSVSREKKERFSLILESASTNQTSMYLCASRDRVGRAFFGQGTRLTVV.

This CDR3 reads CASSLGGGTSGGRWVEQFF. The CDR3 DNA reads as TGTGCCAGCAGCTTAGGAGGCGGGACTAGCGGGGGGAGGTGGGTTGAGCAGTTCTTC. The chain is built from TRBV11-2 and TRBJ2-1; 15 bases map to TRBD2. The junction had 13 bases not matched to a gene; V was cut back by 1 base and J by 9 bases. The V gene's germline CDR1 is SGHAT and CDR2 FQNNGV. The CDR3 loop spans 19 amino acids.

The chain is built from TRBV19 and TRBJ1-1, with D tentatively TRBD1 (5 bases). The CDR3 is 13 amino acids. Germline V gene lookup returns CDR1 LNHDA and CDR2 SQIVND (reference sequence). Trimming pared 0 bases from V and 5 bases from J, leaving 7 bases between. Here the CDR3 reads CASSIDRETEAFF. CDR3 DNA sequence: TGTGCCAGTAGTATAGACAGGGAAACTGAAGCTTTCTTT. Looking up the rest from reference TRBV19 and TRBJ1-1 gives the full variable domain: DGGITQSPKYLFRKEGQNVTLSCEQNLNHDAMYWYRQDPGQGLRLIYYSQIVNDFQKGDIAEGYSVSREKKESFPLTVTSAQKNPTAFYLCASSIDRETEAFFGQGTRLTVV.

The CDR3 nucleotides are TGTGCCAGCAGCGTAGTCGATGAGCAGTTCTTC. Translation: CASSVVDEQFF. The V gene is TRBV9, the J gene TRBJ2-1; no clear D. Per the germline V gene, CDR1 is SGDLS and CDR2 is YYNGEE. The CDR3 spans 11 residues. Trimming cost V 0 bases and J 8 bases, with 3 bases left between them.

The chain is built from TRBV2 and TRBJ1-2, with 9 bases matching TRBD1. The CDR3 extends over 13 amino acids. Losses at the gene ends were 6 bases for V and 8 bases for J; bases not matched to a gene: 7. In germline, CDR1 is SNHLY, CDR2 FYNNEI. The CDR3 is CASSADRGDGYTF. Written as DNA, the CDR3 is TGTGCCAGCAGCGCGGACAGGGGTGACGGCTACACCTTC.